This T cell receptor (beta chain) originates from a study of CXCR3-negative and CXCR3-positive naive CD8 T cells. Study-wide results and caveats: For CXCR3-positive naive cells, TRB CDR3s were more hydrophobic than those of CXCR3-negative naive cells.

In regard to this clonotype: The antigen is not known.

Carrying UMI labels, the TRB cDNA libraries were prepared through 5' RACE. TCRdb re-called the 5' RACE reads; one entry per CDR3 protein, DNA not given. In all, the sample yields tens of thousands of distinct CDR3 sequences. Germline V gene sequence: CDR1 SEHNR, CDR2 FQNEAQ (reference sequence). This CDR3 has 16 residues. The TCR was taken from a human donor in good health. Some clones in this sample may be carry-over from other donors' samples. This sequence joins TRBV7-9 and TRBJ2-7; the TCRdb call, TRBD1, lacks DNA for checking. Sample: naive CXCR3+ CD8+ T cells from blood. Noted subset: CD45RO-CCR7+CD27+CD95- naive CD8+ T cells expressing CXCR3 (TNR3+). The CDR3 spells CASSSMSDRGGYEQYF.